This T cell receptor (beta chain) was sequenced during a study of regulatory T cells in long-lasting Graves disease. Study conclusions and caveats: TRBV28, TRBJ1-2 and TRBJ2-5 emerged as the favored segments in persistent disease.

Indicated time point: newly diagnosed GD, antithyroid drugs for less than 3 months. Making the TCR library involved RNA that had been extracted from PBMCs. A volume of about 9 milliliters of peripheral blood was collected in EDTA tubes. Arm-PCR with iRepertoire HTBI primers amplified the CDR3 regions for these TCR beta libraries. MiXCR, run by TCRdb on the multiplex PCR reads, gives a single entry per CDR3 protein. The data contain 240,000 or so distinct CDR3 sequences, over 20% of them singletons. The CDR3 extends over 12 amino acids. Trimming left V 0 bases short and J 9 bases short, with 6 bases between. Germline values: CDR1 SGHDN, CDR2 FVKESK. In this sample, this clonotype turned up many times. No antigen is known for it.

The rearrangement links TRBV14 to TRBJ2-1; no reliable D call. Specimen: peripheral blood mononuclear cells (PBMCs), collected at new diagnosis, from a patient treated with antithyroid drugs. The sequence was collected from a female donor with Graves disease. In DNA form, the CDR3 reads TGTGCCAGCAGCCAAGAGCCCTCTGAGCAGTTCTTC. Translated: CASSQEPSEQFF.